This T cell receptor (beta chain) stems from a study of regulatory T cells in long-lasting Graves disease. Overall study results and limits: Persistent patients shared more public clonotypes (fewer than 3,000) than newly diagnosed patients (around 910).

As for time point: newly diagnosed GD, antithyroid drugs for less than 3 months. PBMC-derived RNA was used for the TCR library. iRepertoire HTBI primers and Arm-PCR of CDR3 regions built TCR beta libraries. A single record per CDR3 protein comes from TCRdb applying MiXCR to the multiplex PCR reads. The sample carries 400,000 to 550,000 distinct CDR3 sequences, 16% recorded once. In germline, CDR1 is GTSNPN, CDR2 SVGIG (reference sequence). After removal of 5 bases from V and 1 base from J, the junction contained 6 bases not matched to a gene. The CDR3 has 14 amino acids. About this clonotype itself: Antigen specificity is unknown. This may be a read error: a much more frequent sequence differs by one nucleotide.

These data also formed part of another study, on T cells in Graves' hyperthyroidism and ophthalmopathy. That study reports: Exclusion followed for patients with uncontrolled infection, other autoimmune disease, pregnancy or lactation. The HTBI primer set drove a first-round RT-PCR of the TCR CDR3. Clonotypes that were expanded in thyroid above 0.001 mostly appeared in blood too.

The rearrangement links TRBV30 to TRBJ2-7, with 9 bases matching TRBD1. The clonotype originates from a woman younger than 45 with Graves disease. The sequencing here drew on peripheral blood mononuclear cells (PBMCs), taken at new diagnosis, from a patient treated with antithyroid drugs. The CDR3 coding sequence is TGTGCCTGGGCCCCCGGGACAGGGTCCTACGAGCAGTACTTC. This sequence encodes CAWAPGTGSYEQYF.